This T cell receptor (beta chain) was sequenced for a study of T cells after yellow fever vaccination. This clonotype was counted many times. TCRdb called the 5' RACE reads again in MiXCR, with one record for every CDR3 protein. The sample lists around 110,000 distinct CDR3 sequences, 8.4% occurring once. The CDR3 totals 13 residues. Germline CDR1 DFQATT, CDR2 SNEGSKA (reference sequence). The germline V and J ends were trimmed by 1 base and 4 bases, with 10 bases remaining between them. This TCR derives from a man younger than 40 who received the YFV17D yellow fever vaccine. The chain carries TRBV20-1 and TRBJ1-2, with D unclear. The sequenced sample was CD8+ T cells sorted from PBMCs, obtained 45 days after the yellow fever booster vaccination. The CDR3 DNA reads as TGCAGTGCTAGAGTGGGGATCCCCTATGGCTACACCTTC. Its protein is CSARVGIPYGYTF.